The clone carrying this T cell receptor beta chain turned up a few times. No antigen is known for it. With 3 bases removed from V and 4 bases from J, the gap between germline ends came to 12 bases. Looked up from germline, CDR1 is KGHSH and CDR2 is LQKENI. CDR3 length: 14 amino acids. These data come from a study of persistence of HIV-infected CD4 T cells. Study observations and caveats: CMV- and Gag-responding cells had lower TCRbeta richness than CD3/CD28-responding cells.

The libraries were made with immunoSEQ version 4 in survey mode. The method was immunoSEQ multiplex PCR; TCRdb's version includes in-frame clones alone and lacks a portion of them. Counted here are roughly 45,000 clones, around 90% occurring once; the ten biggest clones make up approximately 0.93%. Cells were stimulated nonspecifically with anti-CD3/anti-CD28 magnetic beads. CD4+ T cells upregulating both CD40 ligand and CD69 were sorted as responding cells. Undetectable plasma HIV-1 RNA below 50 copies/mL lasted at least 4 years. The specimen comprised CD4+ T cells sorted from PBMCs after approximately 19-hour stimulation, sampled from a patient who received antiretroviral therapy. This receptor was obtained from an adult man with HIV who was CMV-seropositive. This chain connects TRBV18 to TRBJ1-2; unclear D gene. The CDR3 here is CASSPFGEPYGYTF. The DNA of the CDR3 is TGTGCCAGCTCACCCTTCGGGGAACCCTATGGCTACACCTTC.